This paragraph reports one T cell receptor (beta chain). Its specificity is not known. The data were produced by immunoSEQ multiplex PCR, yet TCRdb's version contains in-frame clones alone and is incomplete. The sample consists of about 100,000 clones, about 90% of them appearing once. The data are from a study of OX40 agonist ivuxolimab in advanced cancers. Study overall: Ivuxolimab, an agonist antibody against OX40 (CD134), was given to patients.

Findings of the study overall: Nonresponders included some who also had low normalized T-cell clonal expansion. Dosing at 0.1 to 3.0 mg/kg was accompanied by clonal expansion of CD4+ and CD8+ blood T cells by week 6.

V was trimmed by 5 bases and J by 2 bases, leaving 16 bases between them. Germline lookup yields CDR1 LNHDA and CDR2 SQIVND (reference sequence). CDR3 length: 16 amino acids. V and J are TRBV19 and TRBJ1-3, with a weak D call TRBD1 (6 bases). The receptor's source is an adult with an advanced solid tumor such as melanoma, head and neck, liver or kidney cancer. The sequenced sample was CD4+ or CD8+ T cells sorted from blood, obtained in a trial of the OX40 agonist ivuxolimab. CDR3: CASSPETGRTGNTIYF. In nucleotides, the CDR3 is TGTGCCAGTAGTCCCGAGACAGGAAGAACTGGAAACACCATATATTTT.